This T cell receptor beta chain was observed in a study of T-cell reconstitution after alpha-beta-depleted transplantation in children. Molecular barcoding with unique molecular identifiers was used for the TCRbeta library. TCRdb redid the calling of the PCR reads with MiXCR, one entry per CDR3 protein. The table records just under 550,000 distinct CDR3 sequences, approximately 16% of them present only once. The CDR3 is 15 amino acids. Trimming removed 0 bases from V and 2 bases from J, with 13 bases in between. Germline loops: CDR1 SQVTM, CDR2 ANQGSEA. The material sequenced was PBMCs from the stem cell graft donor, taken from the stem cell graft. The chain combines TRBV29-1 with TRBJ1-2, with a tentative D call TRBD1 (5 bases). The clonotype comes from a human donor who donated a stem cell graft to a child with acute lymphoblastic leukemia. This CDR3 is CSVEELGDRNYGYTF. CDR3 bases: TGCAGCGTTGAAGAGTTGGGGGATCGGAACTATGGCTACACCTTC.